This TCR beta chain comes out of a study of cytomegalovirus exposure and HLA in healthy donors. Only a few counts were recorded for this clone. What it binds is not known. CDR3 length: 14 residues. Per germline, CDR1 SQVTM and CDR2 ANQGSEA. V dropped 2 bases and J dropped 9 bases, with 17 bases sitting between them. PCR employed 60 Vbeta and 13 Jbeta primers. Generated by immunoSEQ multiplex PCR, the TCRdb table keeps only in-frame clones and is missing some. The top ten hold 1.8% of the sample, which has some 150,000 clones, around 9.7% seen once. Study conclusions and caveats: HLA alleles showed associations with 15,000 to 20,000 TCR beta sequences in a later analysis, at a 0.05 false discovery rate.

The sequenced material came from PBMCs. The receptor was derived from a man aged 50 to 59 in good health and CMV-seronegative. The V and J genes are TRBV29-1 and TRBJ2-1; D is perhaps TRBD2 (5 bases). The CDR3, as DNA: TGCAGCGTTGAAATGGGTCTAGCTTCATCTGAGCAGTTCTTC. It encodes CSVEMGLASSEQFF.